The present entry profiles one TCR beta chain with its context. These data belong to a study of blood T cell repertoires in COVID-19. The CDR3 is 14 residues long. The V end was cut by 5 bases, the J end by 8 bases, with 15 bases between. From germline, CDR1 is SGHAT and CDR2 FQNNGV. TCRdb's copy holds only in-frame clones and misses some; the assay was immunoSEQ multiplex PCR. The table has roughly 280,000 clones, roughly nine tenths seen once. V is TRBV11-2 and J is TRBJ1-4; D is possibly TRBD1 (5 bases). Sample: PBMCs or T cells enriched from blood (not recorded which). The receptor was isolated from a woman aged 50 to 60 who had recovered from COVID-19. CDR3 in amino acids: CASSKAGGKEKLFF. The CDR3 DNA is TGTGCCAGCAGCAAGGCGGGGGGAAAGGAAAAACTGTTTTTT. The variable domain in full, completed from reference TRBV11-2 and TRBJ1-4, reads EAGVAQSPRYKIIEKRQSVAFWCNPISGHATLYWYQQILGQGPKLLIQFQNNGVVDDSQLPKDRFSAERLKGVDSTLKIQPAKLEDSAVYLCASSKAGGKEKLFFGSGTQLSVL.